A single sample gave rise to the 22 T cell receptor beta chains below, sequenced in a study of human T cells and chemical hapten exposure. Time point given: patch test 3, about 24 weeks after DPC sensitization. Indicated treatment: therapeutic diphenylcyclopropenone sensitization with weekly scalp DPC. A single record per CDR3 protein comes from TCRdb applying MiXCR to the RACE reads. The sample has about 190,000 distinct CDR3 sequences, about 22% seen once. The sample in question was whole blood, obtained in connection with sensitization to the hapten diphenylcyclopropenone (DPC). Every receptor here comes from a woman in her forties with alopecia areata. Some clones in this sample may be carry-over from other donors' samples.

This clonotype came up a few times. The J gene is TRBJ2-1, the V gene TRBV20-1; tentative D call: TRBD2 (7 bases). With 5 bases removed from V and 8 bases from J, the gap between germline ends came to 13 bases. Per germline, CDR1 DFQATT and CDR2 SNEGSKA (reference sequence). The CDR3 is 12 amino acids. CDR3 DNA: TGCAGTGCTGTCCGGGGGGCAGATGAGCAGTTCTTC. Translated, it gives CSAVRGADEQFF.

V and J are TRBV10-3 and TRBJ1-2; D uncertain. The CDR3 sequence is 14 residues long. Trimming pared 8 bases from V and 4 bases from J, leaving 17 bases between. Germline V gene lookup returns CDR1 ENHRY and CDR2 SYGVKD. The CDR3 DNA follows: TGTGCCATCGGTCCAGGAGACGAAGGCTATGGCTACACCTTC. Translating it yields CAIGPGDEGYGYTF.

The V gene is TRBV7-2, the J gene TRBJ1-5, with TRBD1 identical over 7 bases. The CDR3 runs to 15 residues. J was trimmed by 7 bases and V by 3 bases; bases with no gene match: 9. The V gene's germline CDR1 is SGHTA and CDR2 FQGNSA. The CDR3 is CASSLAGTARQPQHF. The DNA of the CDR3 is TGTGCCAGCAGCTTGGCCGGGACAGCCCGGCAGCCCCAGCATTTT. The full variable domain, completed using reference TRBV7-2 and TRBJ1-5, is GAGVSQSPSNKVTEKGKDVELRCDPISGHTALYWYRQSLGQGLEFLIYFQGNSAPDKSGLPSDRFSAERTGGSVSTLTIQRTQQEDSAVYLCASSLAGTARQPQHFGDGTRLSIL.

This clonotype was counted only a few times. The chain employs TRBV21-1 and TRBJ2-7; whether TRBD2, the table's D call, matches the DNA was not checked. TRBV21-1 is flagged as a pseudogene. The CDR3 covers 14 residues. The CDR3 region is CASRERESGYEQYF. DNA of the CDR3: TGTGCCAGCAGAGAGCGGGAAAGTGGCTACGAGCAGTACTTC.

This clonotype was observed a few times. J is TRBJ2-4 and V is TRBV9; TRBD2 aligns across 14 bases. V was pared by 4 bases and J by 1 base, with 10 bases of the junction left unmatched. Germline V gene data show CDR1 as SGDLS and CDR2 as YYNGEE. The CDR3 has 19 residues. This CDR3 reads CASSKGLAGEDMAKNIQYF. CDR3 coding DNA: TGTGCCAGCAGCAAGGGACTAGCGGGAGAGGATATGGCCAAAAACATTCAGTACTTC. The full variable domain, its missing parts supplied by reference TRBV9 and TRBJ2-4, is DSGVTQTPKHLITATGQRVTLRCSPRSGDLSVYWYQQSLDQGLQFLIQYYNGEERAKGNILERFSAQQFPDLHSELNLSSLELGDSALYFCASSKGLAGEDMAKNIQYFGAGTRLSVL.

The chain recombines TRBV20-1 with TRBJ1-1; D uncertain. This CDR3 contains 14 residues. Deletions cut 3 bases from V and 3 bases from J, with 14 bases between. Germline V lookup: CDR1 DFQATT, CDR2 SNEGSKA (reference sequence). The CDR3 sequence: CSASRAPGYTEAFF. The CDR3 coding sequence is TGCAGTGCTAGTAGAGCCCCAGGATACACTGAAGCTTTCTTT.

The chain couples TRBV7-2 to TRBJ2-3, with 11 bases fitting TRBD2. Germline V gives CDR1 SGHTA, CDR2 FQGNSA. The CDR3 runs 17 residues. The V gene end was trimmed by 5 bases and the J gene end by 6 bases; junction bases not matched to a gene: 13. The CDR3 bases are TGTGCCAGCAGCCTAACAATAGCGGGAGGGCCGGGTGATACGCAGTATTTT. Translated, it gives CASSLTIAGGPGDTQYF. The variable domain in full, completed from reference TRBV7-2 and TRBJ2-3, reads GAGVSQSPSNKVTEKGKDVELRCDPISGHTALYWYRQSLGQGLEFLIYFQGNSAPDKSGLPSDRFSAERTGGSVSTLTIQRTQQEDSAVYLCASSLTIAGGPGDTQYFGPGTRLTVL.

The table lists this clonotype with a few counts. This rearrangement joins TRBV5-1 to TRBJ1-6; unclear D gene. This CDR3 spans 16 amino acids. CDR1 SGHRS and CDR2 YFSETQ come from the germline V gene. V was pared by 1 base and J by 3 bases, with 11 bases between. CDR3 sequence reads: CASSLWSDLYNSPLHF. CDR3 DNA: TGCGCCAGCAGCTTGTGGTCAGATCTCTATAATTCACCCCTCCACTTT.

The CDR3 spells CASKLAGGGEQYF. Here the CDR3 DNA reads TGTGCCAGCAAACTAGCGGGAGGGGGGGAGCAGTACTTC. The chain has TRBV27 and TRBJ2-7; 13 positions agree with TRBD2. Germline V gives CDR1 MNHEY, CDR2 SMNVEV (reference sequence). V lost 7 bases and J lost 7; bases outside the gene matches: 4. The CDR3 runs to 13 residues.

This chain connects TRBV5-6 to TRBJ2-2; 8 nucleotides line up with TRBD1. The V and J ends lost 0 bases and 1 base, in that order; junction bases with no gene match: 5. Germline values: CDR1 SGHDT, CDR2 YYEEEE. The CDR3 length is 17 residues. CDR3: CASSLAGGAENTGELFF. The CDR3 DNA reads TGTGCCAGCAGCTTGGCAGGGGGCGCGGAGAACACCGGGGAGCTGTTTTTT.

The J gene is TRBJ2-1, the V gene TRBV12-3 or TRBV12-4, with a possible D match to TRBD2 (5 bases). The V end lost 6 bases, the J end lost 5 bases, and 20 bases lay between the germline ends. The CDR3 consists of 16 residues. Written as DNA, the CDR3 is TGTGCCAGCAGGGACTTTGGCCGACCGCGGGACAATGAGCAGTTCTTC. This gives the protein CASRDFGRPRDNEQFF.

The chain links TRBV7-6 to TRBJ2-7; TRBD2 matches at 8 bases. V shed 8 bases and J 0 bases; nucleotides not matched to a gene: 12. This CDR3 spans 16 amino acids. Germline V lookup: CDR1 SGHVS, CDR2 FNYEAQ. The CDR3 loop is CASVFLTSGSSYEQYF. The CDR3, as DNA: TGTGCCAGCGTTTTTCTCACAAGCGGGAGCTCCTACGAGCAGTACTTC. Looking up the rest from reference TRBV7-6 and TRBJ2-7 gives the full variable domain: GAGVSQSPRYKVTKRGQDVALRCDPISGHVSLYWYRQALGQGPEFLTYFNYEAQQDKSGLPNDRFSAERPEGSISTLTIQRTEQRDSAMYRCASVFLTSGSSYEQYFGPGTRLTVT.

This CDR3 reads CASSYGLAGHNEQFF. The CDR3 DNA follows: TGTGCCAGCAGCTACGGACTAGCGGGCCACAATGAGCAGTTCTTC. V gene TRBV5-4 combines with J gene TRBJ2-1; 11 nucleotides line up with TRBD2. Germline CDR1 SGHNT, CDR2 YYREEE (reference sequence). The trim removed 3 bases at V and 5 bases at J, leaving 4 bases unmatched. The CDR3 has 15 residues.

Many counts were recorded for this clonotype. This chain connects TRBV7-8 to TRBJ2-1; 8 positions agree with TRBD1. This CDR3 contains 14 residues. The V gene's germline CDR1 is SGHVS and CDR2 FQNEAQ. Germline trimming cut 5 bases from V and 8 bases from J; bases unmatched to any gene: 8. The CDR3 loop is CASSESTGVYEQFF. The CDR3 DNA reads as TGTGCCAGCAGCGAGTCGACAGGGGTCTATGAGCAGTTCTTC.

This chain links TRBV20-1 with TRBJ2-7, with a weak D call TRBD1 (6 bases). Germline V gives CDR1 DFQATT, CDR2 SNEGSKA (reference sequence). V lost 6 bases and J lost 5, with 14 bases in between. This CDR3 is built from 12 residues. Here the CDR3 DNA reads TGCAGTGCCCCGAGTAGGGGGAACGAGCAGTACTTC. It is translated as CSAPSRGNEQYF.

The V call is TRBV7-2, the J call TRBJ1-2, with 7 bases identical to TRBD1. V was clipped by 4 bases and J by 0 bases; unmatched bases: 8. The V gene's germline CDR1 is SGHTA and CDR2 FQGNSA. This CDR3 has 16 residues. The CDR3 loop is CASSSSQGGPNYGYTF. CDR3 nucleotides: TGTGCCAGCAGCTCCTCCCAGGGGGGTCCTAACTATGGCTACACCTTC.

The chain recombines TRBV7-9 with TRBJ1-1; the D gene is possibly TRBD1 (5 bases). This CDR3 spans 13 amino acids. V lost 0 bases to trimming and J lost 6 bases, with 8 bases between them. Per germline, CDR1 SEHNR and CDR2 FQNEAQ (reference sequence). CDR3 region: CASSLAGQPEAFF. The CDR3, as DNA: TGTGCCAGCAGCTTAGCGGGGCAGCCTGAAGCTTTCTTT. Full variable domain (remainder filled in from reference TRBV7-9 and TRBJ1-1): DTGVSQNPRHKITKRGQNVTFRCDPISEHNRLYWYRQTLGQGPEFLTYFQNEAQLEKSRLLSDRFSAERPKGSFSTLEIQRTEQGDSAMYLCASSLAGQPEAFFGQGTRLTVV.

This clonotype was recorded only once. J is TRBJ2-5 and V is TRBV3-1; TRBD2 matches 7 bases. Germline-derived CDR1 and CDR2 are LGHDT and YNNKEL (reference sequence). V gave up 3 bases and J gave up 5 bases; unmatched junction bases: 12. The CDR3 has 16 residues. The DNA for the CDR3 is TGTGCCAGCAGCCATGGCGGGAGCGGTCACGGTGAGACCCAGTACTTC. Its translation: CASSHGGSGHGETQYF.

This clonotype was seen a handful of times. CDR3 loop: CASGPPETQYF. CDR3 DNA sequence: TGTGCCAGCGGCCCCCCGGAGACCCAGTACTTC. The chain joins TRBV7-2 to TRBJ2-5; the D is unclear. The CDR3 has 11 residues. CDR1 is SGHTA and CDR2 is FQGNSA in the germline V gene. V gave up 8 bases and J gave up 5 bases, with 9 bases separating them. The variable domain in full, completed from reference TRBV7-2 and TRBJ2-5, reads GAGVSQSPSNKVTEKGKDVELRCDPISGHTALYWYRQSLGQGLEFLIYFQGNSAPDKSGLPSDRFSAERTGGSVSTLTIQRTQQEDSAVYLCASGPPETQYFGPGTRLLVL.

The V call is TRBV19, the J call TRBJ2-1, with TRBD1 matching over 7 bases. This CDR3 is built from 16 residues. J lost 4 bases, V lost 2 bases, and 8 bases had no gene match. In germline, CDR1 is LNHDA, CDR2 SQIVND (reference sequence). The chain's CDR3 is CASSIRPGTVYNEQFF. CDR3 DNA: TGTGCCAGTAGTATAAGACCCGGGACAGTTTACAATGAGCAGTTCTTC.

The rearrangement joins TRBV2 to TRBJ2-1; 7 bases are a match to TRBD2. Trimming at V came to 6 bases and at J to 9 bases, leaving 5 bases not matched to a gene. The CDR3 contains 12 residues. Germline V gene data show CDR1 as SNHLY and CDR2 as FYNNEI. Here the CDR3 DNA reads TGTGCCAGCAGCTACGCGGGAGTTGAGCAGTTCTTC. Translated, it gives CASSYAGVEQFF.

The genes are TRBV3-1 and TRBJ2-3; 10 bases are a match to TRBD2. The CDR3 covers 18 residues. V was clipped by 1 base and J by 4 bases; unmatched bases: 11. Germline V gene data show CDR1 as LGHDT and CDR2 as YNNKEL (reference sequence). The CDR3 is CASSQGVTSGHFADTQYF. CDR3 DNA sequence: TGTGCCAGCAGCCAAGGTGTGACTAGCGGGCACTTCGCAGATACGCAGTATTTT.